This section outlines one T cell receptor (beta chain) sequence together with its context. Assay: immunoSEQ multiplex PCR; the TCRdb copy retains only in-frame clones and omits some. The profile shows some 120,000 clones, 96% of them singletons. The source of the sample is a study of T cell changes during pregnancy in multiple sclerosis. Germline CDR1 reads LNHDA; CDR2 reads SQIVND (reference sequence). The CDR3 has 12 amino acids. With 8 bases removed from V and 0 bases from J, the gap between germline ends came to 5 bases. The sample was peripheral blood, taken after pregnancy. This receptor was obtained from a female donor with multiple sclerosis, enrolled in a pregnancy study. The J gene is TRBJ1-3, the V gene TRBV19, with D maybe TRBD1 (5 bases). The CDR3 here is CASGASGNTIYF. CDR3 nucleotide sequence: TGTGCCAGTGGGGCCTCTGGAAACACCATATATTTT.